This T cell receptor beta chain is from a study of blood T cell repertoires in COVID-19. The germline gives CDR1 SGHTA, CDR2 FQGNSA. The V gene lost 4 bases and the J gene lost 1 base, with 10 bases spanning the gap. The CDR3 is 14 residues long. Profiling relied on immunoSEQ multiplex PCR, and the TCRdb table lists in-frame clones only, not all of them. The table records about 230,000 clones, 75% to 85% of them present only once. The sample taken for sequencing was peripheral blood. The sequence was obtained from a woman aged 30 to 39 with COVID-19, enrolled during active disease. This chain joins TRBV7-2 and TRBJ1-1, with D possibly TRBD1 on 5 matching bases. The CDR3 region has the DNA TGTGCCAGCAGCTACGCCGGGGGGAACACTGAAGCTTTCTTT. As protein: CASSYAGGNTEAFF.